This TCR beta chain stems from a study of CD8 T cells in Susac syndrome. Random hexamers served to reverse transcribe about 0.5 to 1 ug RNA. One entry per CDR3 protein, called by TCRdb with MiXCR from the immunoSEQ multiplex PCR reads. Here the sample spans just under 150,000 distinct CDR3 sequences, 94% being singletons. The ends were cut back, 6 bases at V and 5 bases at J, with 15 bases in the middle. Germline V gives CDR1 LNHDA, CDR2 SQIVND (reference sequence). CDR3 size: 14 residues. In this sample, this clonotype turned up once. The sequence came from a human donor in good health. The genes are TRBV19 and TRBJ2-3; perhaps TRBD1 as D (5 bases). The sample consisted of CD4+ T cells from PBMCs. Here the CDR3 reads CASSTGGRIDTQYF. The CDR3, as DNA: TGTGCCAGTAGCACAGGCGGCCGCATAGATACGCAGTATTTT.